The T cell receptor beta chain under discussion was sequenced for a study of blood T cell repertoires in COVID-19. Background on the study: COVID-19 samples collected from the United States, Italy and Spain covered acute and convalescent phases.

From germline, CDR1 is KGHSH and CDR2 LQKENI. The ends were cut back, 1 base at V and 4 bases at J, with 14 bases in the middle. The CDR3 runs 16 residues. As originally analysed: Counts of nucleated cells, estimated from reference gene primer amplification, were obtained. Clones were sequenced by immunoSEQ multiplex PCR, and TCRdb holds only the in-frame ones, with some missing. D and trimming were read from the DNA, whereas the V and J calls and clone size are those reported in that table. The sample has fewer than 140,000 clones, roughly four fifths seen once. The genes are TRBV18 and TRBJ1-5; the D gene is possibly TRBD1 (6 bases). The receptor was derived from a woman aged 55-70 years with acute or convalescent COVID-19. Sequencing was carried out using peripheral blood. This CDR3 reads CASSPQAGAGNQPQHF. The CDR3 DNA sequence: TGTGCCAGCTCACCACAAGCGGGGGCCGGTAATCAGCCCCAGCATTTT. The full variable domain, rest sourced from reference TRBV18 and TRBJ1-5, is NAGVMQNPRHLVRRRGQEARLRCSPMKGHSHVYWYRQLPEEGLKFMVYLQKENIIDESGMPKERFSAEFPKEGPSILRIQQVVRGDSAAYFCASSPQAGAGNQPQHFGDGTRLSIL.